The 23 T cell receptor beta chains presented below share a single source sample, sequenced in a study of cytomegalovirus exposure and HLA in healthy donors. Clones were sequenced by immunoSEQ multiplex PCR, and TCRdb holds only the in-frame ones, with some missing. The table lists some 77,000 clones, about 94% of them singletons. What was sequenced was PBMCs. All receptors derive from a young man in good health and CMV-seropositive.

The chain employs TRBV5-1 and TRBJ2-2; unclear D gene. Germline lookup yields CDR1 SGHRS and CDR2 YFSETQ. CDR3 length: 16 residues. The V gene lost 4 bases and the J gene lost 1 base, with 14 bases spanning the gap. In nucleotides, the CDR3 is TGCGCCAGCAGCACCTCTGTGATCAGGAACACCGGGGAGCTGTTTTTT. It encodes CASSTSVIRNTGELFF.

V and J are TRBV28 and TRBJ1-2, with TRBD1 identical over 7 bases. Germline V gives CDR1 MDHEN, CDR2 SYDVKM. The CDR3 has 13 residues. J lost 2 bases, V lost 6 bases, and 3 bases had no gene match. The CDR3 sequence: CASREQGNYGYTF. In nucleotides, the CDR3 is TGTGCCAGCAGAGAACAGGGGAACTATGGCTACACCTTC.

The chain uses TRBV5-1 and TRBJ2-3; 9 positions match TRBD1. Germline loops: CDR1 SGHRS, CDR2 YFSETQ. The CDR3 runs 12 residues. Trimming cost V 4 bases and J 7 bases; bases outside gene matches: 1. The CDR3: CASSGTGNTQYF. The CDR3, as DNA: TGCGCCAGCAGCGGGACAGGGAATACGCAGTATTTT.

This rearrangement joins TRBV9 to TRBJ2-7; D perhaps matches TRBD2 (5 bases). Trimming cost V 0 bases and J 1 base, with 8 bases left between them. Germline-derived CDR1 and CDR2 are SGDLS and YYNGEE. The CDR3 has 14 residues. CDR3: CASSVAEGSYEQYF. For the CDR3, the DNA is TGTGCCAGCAGCGTAGCTGAGGGTTCCTACGAGCAGTACTTC.

This chain uses TRBV12-5 with TRBJ2-3, with 8 bases aligning to TRBD2. With V trimmed by 2 bases and J by 3 bases, 7 bases remained unmatched. Per the germline V gene, CDR1 is LGHNT and CDR2 is FRNRAP. CDR3 size: 16 residues. CDR3 sequence reads: CASGLFAGGKTDTQYF. In DNA, the CDR3 is TGTGCTAGTGGTTTGTTCGCGGGGGGAAAAACAGATACGCAGTATTTT.

The chain links TRBV11-2 to TRBJ1-3, with 7 bases lining up with TRBD1. The CDR3 consists of 17 residues. The V gene's germline CDR1 is SGHAT and CDR2 FQNNGV. J gave up 2 bases and V 0 bases, and 7 bases lay outside the gene matches. This CDR3 is CASSLDRRGLTGNTIYF. The CDR3 nucleotides are TGTGCCAGCAGCTTAGATCGAAGGGGGCTTACTGGAAACACCATATATTTT.

This clone has a single count. CDR3 nucleotides: TGCGCCAGCAGCCCGTCGGGACTAGCGGACGGGGAGCAGTTCTTC. It is translated as CASSPSGLADGEQFF. The chain uses TRBV5-1 and TRBJ2-1, with 11 bases aligning to TRBD2. The germline V gene has CDR1 SGHRS and CDR2 YFSETQ. V gave up 4 bases and J gave up 10 bases; unmatched junction bases: 10. This CDR3 has 15 amino acids. Together with reference TRBV5-1 and TRBJ2-1, the CDR3 gives the full variable domain: KAGVTQTPRYLIKTRGQQVTLSCSPISGHRSVSWYQQTPGQGLQFLFEYFSETQRNKGNFPGRFSGRQFSNSRSEMNVSTLELGDSALYLCASSPSGLADGEQFFGPGTRLTVL.

The rearrangement uses TRBV9 and TRBJ2-1; TRBD1 might be the D (5 bases). V shed 7 bases and J shed 9 bases, with 17 bases lying between them. The CDR3 is 13 residues long. Germline-derived CDR1 and CDR2 are SGDLS and YYNGEE. The CDR3 sequence: CASHAVATGEQFF. The CDR3 DNA is TGTGCCAGCCATGCGGTGGCAACAGGTGAGCAGTTCTTC.

The chain employs TRBV18 and TRBJ2-5; 10 bases are shared with TRBD2. Unmatched junction bases numbered 8, after V lost 3 bases and J lost 1 base. CDR1 is KGHSH and CDR2 is LQKENI in the germline V gene. This CDR3 region has 17 residues. The CDR3 DNA reads as TGTGCCAGCTCACCCAGGGTGACTAGCGGGTCCCAAGAGACCCAGTACTTC. Its protein is CASSPRVTSGSQETQYF.

The chain joins TRBV28 to TRBJ2-3, with D possibly being TRBD2 (7 bases). V dropped 2 bases and J dropped 11 bases, with 11 bases sitting between them. CDR3 length: 12 amino acids. Germline V gene lookup returns CDR1 MDHEN and CDR2 SYDVKM. The CDR3 nucleotides are TGTGCCAGCAGTTTAGGGGGGGCGTGGCAGTATTTT. Translation: CASSLGGAWQYF.

V usage is TRBV11-2 and J usage is TRBJ2-7, with a weak D call TRBD2 (5 bases). CDR1 is SGHAT, CDR2 FQNNGV, per germline. CDR3 length equals 15 residues. Trimming removed 2 bases at V and 4 bases at J, with 15 bases between. The CDR3: CASSLIEARGYEQYF. The CDR3 coding sequence is TGTGCCAGCAGCTTAATTGAAGCTCGGGGATACGAGCAGTACTTC.

The V and J genes are TRBV28 and TRBJ1-2; 7 nucleotides match TRBD1. The junction had 6 bases not matched to a gene; V was cut back by 4 bases and J by 7 bases. The CDR3 runs 13 residues. CDR1 is MDHEN and CDR2 is SYDVKM in the germline V gene. The CDR3 spells CASSSTGRGGYTF. CDR3 in DNA: TGTGCCAGCAGTTCGACAGGGCGGGGTGGCTACACCTTC.

This clone appeared a single time. The chain recombines TRBV19 with TRBJ2-1; 8 bases fit TRBD2. This CDR3 is built from 14 residues. V lost 8 bases to trimming and J lost 1 base; unmatched junction nucleotides: 4. CDR1 and CDR2 from the germline V gene are LNHDA and SQIVND (reference sequence). CDR3 DNA: TGTGCCAGTCGGGGGGGTAGGTCCTACAATGAGCAGTTCTTC. Its translation: CASRGGRSYNEQFF. The whole variable domain, filled in from reference TRBV19 and TRBJ2-1, reads DGGITQSPKYLFRKEGQNVTLSCEQNLNHDAMYWYRQDPGQGLRLIYYSQIVNDFQKGDIAEGYSVSREKKESFPLTVTSAQKNPTAFYLCASRGGRSYNEQFFGPGTRLTVL.

This clone was seen only once. The chain is built from TRBV7-6 and TRBJ1-3, with D unresolved. CDR1 and CDR2 from the germline V gene are SGHVS and FNYEAQ. Deletions cut 5 bases from V and 3 bases from J, with 17 bases between. This CDR3 has 16 amino acids. The CDR3 region has the DNA TGTGCCAGCAGCCTGGGCCACCTTATGGGTGGAAACACCATATATTTT. This codes for CASSLGHLMGGNTIYF.

The gene calls are TRBV20-1 and TRBJ2-7, with 8 bases that match TRBD2. V lost 3 bases, J lost 5 bases, and 0 bases stayed unmatched. The CDR3 runs 11 residues. CDR1 DFQATT and CDR2 SNEGSKA come from the germline V gene (reference sequence). The CDR3 region has the DNA TGCAGTGCTAGGACTAGCGACGAGCAGTACTTC. Amino acid sequence: CSARTSDEQYF.

This sequence joins TRBV6-1 and TRBJ2-1, with 8 bases matching TRBD1. Germline CDR1 and CDR2: MNHNS and SASEGT. Trimming took 5 bases from V and 5 from J; bases not matched to a gene: 8. The length of the CDR3 is 15 residues. The CDR3 protein is CASSLQDRVNNEQFF. Here the CDR3 DNA reads TGTGCCAGCAGTCTTCAGGACAGGGTGAACAATGAGCAGTTCTTC.

The sample holds one count of this clone. The chain links TRBV7-2 to TRBJ2-7, with TRBD2 as a possible D gene (5 bases). CDR3 length equals 14 residues. CDR1 and CDR2 from the germline V gene are SGHTA and FQGNSA. The ends were cut back, 4 bases at V and 2 bases at J, with 12 bases in the middle. The CDR3 DNA reads as TGTGCCAGCAGCTCGGGCCGAGGGACCTACGAGCAGTACTTC. Translation gives CASSSGRGTYEQYF.

V and J are TRBV2 and TRBJ1-6, with D unclear. Per the germline V gene, CDR1 is SNHLY and CDR2 is FYNNEI. CDR3 length: 14 amino acids. Trimming took off 0 bases at V and 5 bases at J, with 5 bases between the two ends. The CDR3, as DNA: TGTGCCAGCAGTGAAGCGTCAGATAATTCACCCCTCCACTTT. Amino acid sequence: CASSEASDNSPLHF.

This clone is a singleton in its sample. This chain uses TRBV7-3 with TRBJ2-1, with 11 positions matching TRBD2. The CDR3 has 14 amino acids. Germline lookup yields CDR1 SGHTA and CDR2 FQGTGA. Trimming removed 3 bases from V and 7 bases from J; junction bases left unmatched: 2. The DNA of the CDR3 is TGTGCCAGCAGCTTTAGCGGGGGGGAGAATGAGCAGTTCTTC. It translates to CASSFSGGENEQFF.

The chain uses TRBV6-1 and TRBJ2-1, with 14 nucleotides matching TRBD2. This CDR3 is 17 amino acids long. V trimming: 0 bases; J trimming: 6 bases; junction bases outside the gene matches: 4. The germline V gene encodes CDR1 MNHNS and CDR2 SASEGT. The CDR3: CASSEAWGTSGGNEQFF. The CDR3 DNA reads as TGTGCCAGCAGTGAAGCGTGGGGGACTAGCGGGGGCAATGAGCAGTTCTTC.

The chain joins TRBV5-1 to TRBJ2-5, with TRBD2 matching over 8 bases. V lost 0 bases to trimming and J lost 5 bases; unmatched junction nucleotides: 6. From germline, CDR1 is SGHRS and CDR2 YFSETQ. The CDR3 contains 15 residues. This CDR3 is CASSLAPTSEETQYF. The CDR3 nucleotides are TGCGCCAGCAGCTTGGCCCCGACTAGCGAGGAGACCCAGTACTTC.

The rearrangement joins TRBV30 to TRBJ1-5; possible D gene TRBD1, 5 bases. Germline values: CDR1 GTSNPN, CDR2 SVGIG (reference sequence). CDR3 size: 13 residues. V gave up 0 bases and J gave up 7 bases, with 10 bases separating them. The CDR3 nucleotides are TGTGCCTGGAGTGTTGGGGCTGAGCAGCCCCAGCATTTT. Its translation is CAWSVGAEQPQHF.

The rearrangement links TRBV11-2 to TRBJ2-1, with a weak D call TRBD2 (5 bases). The germline CDR1 and CDR2 sequences are SGHAT and FQNNGV. Trimming cost V 0 bases and J 5 bases, with 11 bases left between them. This CDR3 has 15 amino acids. CDR3 sequence reads: CASSLDSRRDNEQFF. CDR3 DNA: TGTGCCAGCAGCTTAGACTCTCGGCGGGACAATGAGCAGTTCTTC.